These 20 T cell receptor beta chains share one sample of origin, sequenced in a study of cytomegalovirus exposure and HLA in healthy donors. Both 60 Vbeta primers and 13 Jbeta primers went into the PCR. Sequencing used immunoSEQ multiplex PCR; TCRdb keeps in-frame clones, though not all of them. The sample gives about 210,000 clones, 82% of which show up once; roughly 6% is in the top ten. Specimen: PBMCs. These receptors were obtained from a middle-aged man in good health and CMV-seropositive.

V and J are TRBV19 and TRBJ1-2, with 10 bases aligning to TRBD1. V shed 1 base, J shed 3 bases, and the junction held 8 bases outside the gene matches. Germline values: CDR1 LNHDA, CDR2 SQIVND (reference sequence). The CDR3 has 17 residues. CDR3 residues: CASSIGTGGVSDYGYTF. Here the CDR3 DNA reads TGTGCCAGTAGTATAGGGACAGGGGGAGTTAGCGACTATGGCTACACCTTC.

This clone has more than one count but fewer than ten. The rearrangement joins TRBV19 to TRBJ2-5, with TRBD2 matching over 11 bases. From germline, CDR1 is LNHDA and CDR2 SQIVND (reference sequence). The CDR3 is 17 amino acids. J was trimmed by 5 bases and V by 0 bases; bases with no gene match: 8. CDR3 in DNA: TGTGCCAGTAGTATAGAGGTGGCCTTAGCGGGAGGGGAGACCCAGTACTTC. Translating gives CASSIEVALAGGETQYF.

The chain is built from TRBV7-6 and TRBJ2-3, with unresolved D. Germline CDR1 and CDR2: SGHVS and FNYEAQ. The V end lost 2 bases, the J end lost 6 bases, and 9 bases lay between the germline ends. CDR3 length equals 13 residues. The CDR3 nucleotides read TGTGCCAGCAGCTTACCACCCGGGGATACGCAGTATTTT. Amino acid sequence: CASSLPPGDTQYF.

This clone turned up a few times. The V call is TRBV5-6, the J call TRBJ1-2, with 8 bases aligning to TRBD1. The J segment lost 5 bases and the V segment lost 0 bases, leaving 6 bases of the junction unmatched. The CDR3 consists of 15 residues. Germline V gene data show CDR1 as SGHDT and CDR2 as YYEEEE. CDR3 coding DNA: TGTGCCAGCAGCTTGGGTGGGACAGGTGCTTATGGCTACACCTTC. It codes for CASSLGGTGAYGYTF.

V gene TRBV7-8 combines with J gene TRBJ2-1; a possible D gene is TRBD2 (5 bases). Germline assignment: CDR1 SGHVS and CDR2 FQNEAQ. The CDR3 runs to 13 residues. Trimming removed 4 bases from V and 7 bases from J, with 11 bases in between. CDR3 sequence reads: CASSSLEGNEQFF. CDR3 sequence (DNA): TGTGCCAGCAGCTCGCTCGAGGGAAATGAGCAGTTCTTC.

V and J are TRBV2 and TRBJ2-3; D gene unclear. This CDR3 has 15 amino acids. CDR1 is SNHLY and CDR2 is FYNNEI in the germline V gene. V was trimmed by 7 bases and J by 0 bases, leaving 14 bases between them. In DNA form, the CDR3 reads TGTGCCAGCAATGTGGTCGGAGCTAGCACAGATACGCAGTATTTT. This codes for CASNVVGASTDTQYF.

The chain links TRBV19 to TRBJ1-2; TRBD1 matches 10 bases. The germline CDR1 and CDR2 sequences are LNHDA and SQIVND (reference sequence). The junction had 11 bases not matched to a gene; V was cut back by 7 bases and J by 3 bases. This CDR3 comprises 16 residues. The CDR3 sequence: CASNDKGTGADYGYTF. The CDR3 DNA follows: TGTGCCAGTAATGATAAGGGGACAGGGGCAGACTATGGCTACACCTTC.

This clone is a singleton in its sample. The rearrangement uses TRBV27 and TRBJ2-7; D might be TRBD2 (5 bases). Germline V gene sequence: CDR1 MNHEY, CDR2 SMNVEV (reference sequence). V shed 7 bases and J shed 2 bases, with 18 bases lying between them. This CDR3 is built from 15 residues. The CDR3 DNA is TGTGCCAGCACCAACCGGGATAACCATACCTACGAGCAGTACGTC. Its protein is CASTNRDNHTYEQYV.

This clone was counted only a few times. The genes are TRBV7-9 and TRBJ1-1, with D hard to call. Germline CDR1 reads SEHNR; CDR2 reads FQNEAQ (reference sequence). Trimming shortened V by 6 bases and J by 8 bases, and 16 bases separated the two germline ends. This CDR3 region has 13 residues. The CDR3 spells CASSSFEVREAFF. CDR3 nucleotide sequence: TGTGCCAGCAGTTCCTTTGAAGTCCGGGAAGCTTTCTTT.

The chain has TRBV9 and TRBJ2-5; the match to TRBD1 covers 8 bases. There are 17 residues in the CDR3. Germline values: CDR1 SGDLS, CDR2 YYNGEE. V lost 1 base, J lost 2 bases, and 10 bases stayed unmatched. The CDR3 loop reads CASSVRTGTGPQETQYF. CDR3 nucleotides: TGTGCCAGCAGCGTACGAACCGGGACAGGTCCACAAGAGACCCAGTACTTC. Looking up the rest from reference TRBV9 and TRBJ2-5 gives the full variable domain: DSGVTQTPKHLITATGQRVTLRCSPRSGDLSVYWYQQSLDQGLQFLIQYYNGEERAKGNILERFSAQQFPDLHSELNLSSLELGDSALYFCASSVRTGTGPQETQYFGPGTRLLVL.

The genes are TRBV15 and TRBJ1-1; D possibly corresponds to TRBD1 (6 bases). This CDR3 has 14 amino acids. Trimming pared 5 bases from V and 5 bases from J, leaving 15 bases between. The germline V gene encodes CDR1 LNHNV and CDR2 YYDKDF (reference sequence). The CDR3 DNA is TGTGCCACCAGCTTCCACCGGGACAATACTGAAGCTTTCTTT. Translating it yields CATSFHRDNTEAFF.

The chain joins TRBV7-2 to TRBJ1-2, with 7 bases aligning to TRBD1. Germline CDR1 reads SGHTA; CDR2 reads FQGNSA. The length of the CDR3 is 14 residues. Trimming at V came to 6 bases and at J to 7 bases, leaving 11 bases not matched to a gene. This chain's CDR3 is CASRREGAGTGYTF. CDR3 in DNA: TGTGCCAGCAGGAGAGAGGGGGCAGGGACTGGCTACACCTTC.

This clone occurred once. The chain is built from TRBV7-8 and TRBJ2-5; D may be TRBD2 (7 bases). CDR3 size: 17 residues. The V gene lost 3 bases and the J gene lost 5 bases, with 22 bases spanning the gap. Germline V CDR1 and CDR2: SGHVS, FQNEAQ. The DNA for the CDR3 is TGTGCCAGCAGCTTCGGGTCCGCTGCGGGGGCGGGGGAGACCCAGTACTTC. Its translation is CASSFGSAAGAGETQYF.

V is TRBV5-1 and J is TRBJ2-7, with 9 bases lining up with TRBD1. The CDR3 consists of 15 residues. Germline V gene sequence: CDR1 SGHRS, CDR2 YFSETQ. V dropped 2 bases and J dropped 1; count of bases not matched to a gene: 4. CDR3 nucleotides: TGCGCCAGCAGCTTAGAACAGGGGGCGTCCTACGAGCAGTACTTC. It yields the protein CASSLEQGASYEQYF. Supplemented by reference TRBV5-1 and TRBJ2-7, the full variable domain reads KAGVTQTPRYLIKTRGQQVTLSCSPISGHRSVSWYQQTPGQGLQFLFEYFSETQRNKGNFPGRFSGRQFSNSRSEMNVSTLELGDSALYLCASSLEQGASYEQYFGPGTRLTVT.

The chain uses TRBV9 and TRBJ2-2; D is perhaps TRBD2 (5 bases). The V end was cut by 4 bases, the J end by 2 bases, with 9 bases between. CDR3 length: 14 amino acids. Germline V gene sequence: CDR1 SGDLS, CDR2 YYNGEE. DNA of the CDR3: TGTGCCAGCAGCCCGCGGACTAACACCGGGGAGCTGTTTTTT. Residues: CASSPRTNTGELFF.

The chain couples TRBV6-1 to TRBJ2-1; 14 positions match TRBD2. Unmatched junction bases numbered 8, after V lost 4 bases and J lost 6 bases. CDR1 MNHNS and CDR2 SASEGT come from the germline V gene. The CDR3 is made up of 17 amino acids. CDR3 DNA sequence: TGTGCCAGCAGTGGCGGGACTAGCGGGAGTGGGGGCAATGAGCAGTTCTTC. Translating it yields CASSGGTSGSGGNEQFF.

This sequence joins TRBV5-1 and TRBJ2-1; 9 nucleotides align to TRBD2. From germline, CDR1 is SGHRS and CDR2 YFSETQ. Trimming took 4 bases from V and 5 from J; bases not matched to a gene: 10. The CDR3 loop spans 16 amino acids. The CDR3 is CASSPRAGGPHNEQFF. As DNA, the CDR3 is TGCGCCAGCAGCCCTCGGGCGGGAGGGCCCCACAATGAGCAGTTCTTC.

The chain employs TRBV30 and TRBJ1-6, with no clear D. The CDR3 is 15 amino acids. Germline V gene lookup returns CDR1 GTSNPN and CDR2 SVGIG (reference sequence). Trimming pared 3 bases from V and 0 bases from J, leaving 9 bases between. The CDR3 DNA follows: TGTGCCTGGAGGCTGATGAGCTCCTATAATTCACCCCTCCACTTT. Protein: CAWRLMSSYNSPLHF.

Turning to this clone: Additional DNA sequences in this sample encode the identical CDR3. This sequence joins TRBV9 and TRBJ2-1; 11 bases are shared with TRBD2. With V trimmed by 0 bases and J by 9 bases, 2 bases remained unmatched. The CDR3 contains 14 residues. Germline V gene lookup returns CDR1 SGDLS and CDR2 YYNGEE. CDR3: CASSVGLAGGEQFF. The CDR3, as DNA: TGTGCCAGCAGCGTAGGGCTAGCGGGAGGTGAGCAGTTCTTC.

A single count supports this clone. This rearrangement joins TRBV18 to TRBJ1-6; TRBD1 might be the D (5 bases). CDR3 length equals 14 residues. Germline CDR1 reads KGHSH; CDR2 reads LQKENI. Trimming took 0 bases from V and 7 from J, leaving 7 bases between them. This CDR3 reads CASSPPGGNSPLHF. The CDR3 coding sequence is TGTGCCAGCTCACCACCGGGGGGAAATTCACCCCTCCACTTT.